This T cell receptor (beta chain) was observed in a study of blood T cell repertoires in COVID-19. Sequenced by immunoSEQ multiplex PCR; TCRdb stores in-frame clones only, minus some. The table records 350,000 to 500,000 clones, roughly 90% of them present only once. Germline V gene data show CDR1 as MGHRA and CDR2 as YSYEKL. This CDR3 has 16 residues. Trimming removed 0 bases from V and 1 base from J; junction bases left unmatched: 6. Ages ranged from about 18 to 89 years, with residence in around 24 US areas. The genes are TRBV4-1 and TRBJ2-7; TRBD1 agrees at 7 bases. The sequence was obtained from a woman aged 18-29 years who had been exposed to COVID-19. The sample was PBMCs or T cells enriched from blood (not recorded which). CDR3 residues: CASSQEPQGVSYEQYF. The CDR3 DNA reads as TGCGCCAGCAGCCAAGAACCGCAGGGGGTATCCTACGAGCAGTACTTC.